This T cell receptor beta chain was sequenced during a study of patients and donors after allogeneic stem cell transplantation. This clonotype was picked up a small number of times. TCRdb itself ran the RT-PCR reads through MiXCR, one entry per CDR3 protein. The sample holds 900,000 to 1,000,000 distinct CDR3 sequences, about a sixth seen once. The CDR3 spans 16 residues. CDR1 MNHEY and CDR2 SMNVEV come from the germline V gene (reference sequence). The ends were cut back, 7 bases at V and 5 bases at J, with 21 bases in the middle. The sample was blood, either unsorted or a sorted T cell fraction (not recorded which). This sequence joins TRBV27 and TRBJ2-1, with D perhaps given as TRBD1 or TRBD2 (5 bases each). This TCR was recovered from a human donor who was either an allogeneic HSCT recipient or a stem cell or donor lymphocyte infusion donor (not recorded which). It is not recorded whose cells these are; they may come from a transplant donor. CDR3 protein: CASKSSMGERDNEQFF. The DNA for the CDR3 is TGTGCCAGCAAGAGCTCAATGGGGGAACGGGACAATGAGCAGTTCTTC.